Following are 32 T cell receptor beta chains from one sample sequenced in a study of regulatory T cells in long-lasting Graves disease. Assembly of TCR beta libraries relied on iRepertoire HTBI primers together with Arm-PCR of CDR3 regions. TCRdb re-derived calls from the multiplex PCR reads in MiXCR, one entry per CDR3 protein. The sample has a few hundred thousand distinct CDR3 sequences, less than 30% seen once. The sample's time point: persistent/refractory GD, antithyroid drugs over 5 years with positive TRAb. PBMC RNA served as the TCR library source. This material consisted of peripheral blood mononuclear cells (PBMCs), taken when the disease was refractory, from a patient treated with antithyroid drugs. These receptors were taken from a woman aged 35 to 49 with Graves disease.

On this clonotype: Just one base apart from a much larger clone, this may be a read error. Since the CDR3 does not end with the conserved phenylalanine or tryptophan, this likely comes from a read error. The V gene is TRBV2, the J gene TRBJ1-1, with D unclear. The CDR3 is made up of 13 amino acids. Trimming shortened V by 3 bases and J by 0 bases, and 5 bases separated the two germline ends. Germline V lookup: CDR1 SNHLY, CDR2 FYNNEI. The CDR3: CASSDKMNTEAFL. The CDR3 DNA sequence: TGTGCCAGCAGTGACAAAATGAACACTGAAGCTTTCCTT.

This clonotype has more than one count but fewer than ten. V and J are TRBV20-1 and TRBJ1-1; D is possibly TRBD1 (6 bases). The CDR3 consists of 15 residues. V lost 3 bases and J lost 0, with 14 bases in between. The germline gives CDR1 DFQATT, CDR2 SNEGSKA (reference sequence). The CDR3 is CSASLKGGLNTEAFF. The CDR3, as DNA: TGCAGTGCTAGTTTGAAGGGGGGGCTGAACACTGAAGCTTTCTTT.

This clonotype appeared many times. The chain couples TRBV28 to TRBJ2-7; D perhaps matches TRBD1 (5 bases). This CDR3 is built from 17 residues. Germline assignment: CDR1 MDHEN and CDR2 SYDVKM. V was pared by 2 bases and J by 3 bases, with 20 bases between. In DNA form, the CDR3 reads TGTGCCAGCAGTTTAGCGCAGGGTGGTGGGTTTTTCTACGAGCAGTACTTC. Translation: CASSLAQGGGFFYEQYF.

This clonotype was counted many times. As DNA, the CDR3 is TGTGCCAGCAGCTCGAGAGACGCAGGGGCTAGCACTGAAGCTTTCTTT. Encoded protein: CASSSRDAGASTEAFF. The rearrangement uses TRBV11-2 and TRBJ1-1; possibly TRBD1 for D (6 bases). The V and J ends lost 4 bases and 4 bases respectively, with 19 bases between them. Germline V gives CDR1 SGHAT, CDR2 FQNNGV. The CDR3 is 16 amino acids.

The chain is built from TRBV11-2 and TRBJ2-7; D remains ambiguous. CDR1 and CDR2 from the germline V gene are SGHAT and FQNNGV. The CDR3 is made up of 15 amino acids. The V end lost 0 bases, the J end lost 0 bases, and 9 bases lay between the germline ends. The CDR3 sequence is CASSLEFESSYEQYF. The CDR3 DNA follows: TGTGCCAGCAGCTTAGAGTTCGAGAGCTCCTACGAGCAGTACTTC.

In DNA, the CDR3 is TGTGCCAGCAGCCCTCCCCTTAAGAGCGGGGAGCTGTTTTTT. Translated: CASSPPLKSGELFF. The chain employs TRBV13 and TRBJ2-2, with D hard to call. The V gene lost 5 bases and the J gene lost 7 bases, with 14 bases spanning the gap. The CDR3 runs to 14 residues. Germline V lookup: CDR1 PRHDT, CDR2 FYEKMQ (reference sequence). Together with reference TRBV13 and TRBJ2-2, the CDR3 gives the full variable domain: AAGVIQSPRHLIKEKRETATLKCYPIPRHDTVYWYQQGPGQDPQFLISFYEKMQSDKGSIPDRFSAQQFSDYHSELNMSSLELGDSALYFCASSPPLKSGELFFGEGSRLTVL.

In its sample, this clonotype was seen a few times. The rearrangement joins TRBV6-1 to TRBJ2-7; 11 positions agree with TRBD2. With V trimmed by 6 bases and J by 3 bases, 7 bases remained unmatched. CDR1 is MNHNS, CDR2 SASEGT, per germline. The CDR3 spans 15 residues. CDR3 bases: TGTGCCAGCAGAACCGGGACTAGCGGAGTCTACGAGCAGTACTTC. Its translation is CASRTGTSGVYEQYF.

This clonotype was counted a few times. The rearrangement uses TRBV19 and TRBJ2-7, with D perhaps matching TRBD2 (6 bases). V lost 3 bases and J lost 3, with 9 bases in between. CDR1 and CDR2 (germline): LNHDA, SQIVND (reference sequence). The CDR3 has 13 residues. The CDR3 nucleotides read TGTGCCAGTAGTATCGGGGGAATCTACGAGCAGTACTTC. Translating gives CASSIGGIYEQYF.

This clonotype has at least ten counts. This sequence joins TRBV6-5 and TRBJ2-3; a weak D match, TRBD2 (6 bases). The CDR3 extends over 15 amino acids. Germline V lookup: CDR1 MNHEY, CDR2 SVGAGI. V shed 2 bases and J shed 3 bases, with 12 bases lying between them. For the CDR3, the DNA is TGTGCCAGCAGTTACGGGGGAGGAAATACAGATACGCAGTATTTT. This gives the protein CASSYGGGNTDTQYF.

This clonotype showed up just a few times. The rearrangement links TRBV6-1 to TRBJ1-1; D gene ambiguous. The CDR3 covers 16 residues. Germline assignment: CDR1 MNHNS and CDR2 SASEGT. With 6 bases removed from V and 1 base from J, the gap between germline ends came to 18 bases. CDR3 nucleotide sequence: TGTGCCAGCAGCGACCCTTTCCTAAGTAGGAACACTGAAGCTTTCTTT. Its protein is CASSDPFLSRNTEAFF.

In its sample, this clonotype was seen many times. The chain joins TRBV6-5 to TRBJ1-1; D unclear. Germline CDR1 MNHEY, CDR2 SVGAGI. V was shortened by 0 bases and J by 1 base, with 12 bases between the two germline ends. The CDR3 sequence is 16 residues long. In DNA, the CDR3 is TGTGCCAGCAGTTACTCGATCAAAGGGAGGAACACTGAAGCTTTCTTT. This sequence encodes CASSYSIKGRNTEAFF.

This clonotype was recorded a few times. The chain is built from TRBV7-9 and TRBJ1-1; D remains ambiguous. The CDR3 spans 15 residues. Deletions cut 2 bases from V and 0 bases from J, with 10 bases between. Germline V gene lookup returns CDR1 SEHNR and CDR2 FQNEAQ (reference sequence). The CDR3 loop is CASSLYVYMNTEAFF. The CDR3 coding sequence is TGTGCCAGCAGCTTATACGTTTATATGAACACTGAAGCTTTCTTT.

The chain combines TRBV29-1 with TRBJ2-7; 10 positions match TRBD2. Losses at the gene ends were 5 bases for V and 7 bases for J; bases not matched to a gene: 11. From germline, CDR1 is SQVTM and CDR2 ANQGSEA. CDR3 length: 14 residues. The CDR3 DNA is TGCAGCGTTAGGGGGACTAGCGCGGCGGGTGAGCAGTACTTC. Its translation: CSVRGTSAAGEQYF.

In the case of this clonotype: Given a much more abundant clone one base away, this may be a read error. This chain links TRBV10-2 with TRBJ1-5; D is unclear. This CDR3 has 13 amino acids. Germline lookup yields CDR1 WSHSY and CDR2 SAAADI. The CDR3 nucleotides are TGCGCCAGCACGATGGTAAGCAATCAGTCCCAGCATTTT. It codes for CASTMVSNQSQHF.

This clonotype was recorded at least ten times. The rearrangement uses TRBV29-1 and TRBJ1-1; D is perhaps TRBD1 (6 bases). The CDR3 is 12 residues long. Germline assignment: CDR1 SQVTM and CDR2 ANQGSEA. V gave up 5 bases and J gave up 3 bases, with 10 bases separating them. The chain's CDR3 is CSVFGQYTEAFF. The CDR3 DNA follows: TGCAGCGTTTTCGGACAGTACACTGAAGCTTTCTTT.

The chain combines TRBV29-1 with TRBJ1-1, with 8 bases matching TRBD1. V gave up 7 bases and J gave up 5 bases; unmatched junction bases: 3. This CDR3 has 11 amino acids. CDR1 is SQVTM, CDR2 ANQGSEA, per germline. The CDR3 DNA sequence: TGCAGCGCCGACAGGGGAACTGAAGCTTTCTTT. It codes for CSADRGTEAFF.

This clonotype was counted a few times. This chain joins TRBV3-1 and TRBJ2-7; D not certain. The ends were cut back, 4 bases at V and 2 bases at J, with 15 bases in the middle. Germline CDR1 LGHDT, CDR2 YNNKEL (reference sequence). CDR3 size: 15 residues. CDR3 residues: CASSLSSPSAYEQYF. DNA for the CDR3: TGTGCCAGCAGCCTTAGTTCGCCAAGCGCCTACGAGCAGTACTTC.

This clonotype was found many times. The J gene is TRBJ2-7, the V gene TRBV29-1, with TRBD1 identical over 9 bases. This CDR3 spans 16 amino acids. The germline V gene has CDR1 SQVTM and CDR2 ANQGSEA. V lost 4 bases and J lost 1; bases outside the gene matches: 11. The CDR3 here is CSVVWLSDRGSYEQYF. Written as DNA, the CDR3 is TGCAGCGTTGTTTGGTTGTCGGACAGGGGATCCTACGAGCAGTACTTC.

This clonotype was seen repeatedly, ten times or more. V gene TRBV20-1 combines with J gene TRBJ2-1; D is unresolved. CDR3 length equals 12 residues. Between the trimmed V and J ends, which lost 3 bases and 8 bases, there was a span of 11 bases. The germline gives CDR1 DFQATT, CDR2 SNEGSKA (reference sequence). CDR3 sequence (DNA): TGCAGTGCTAGCGTAAGATTCGATGAGCAGTTCTTC. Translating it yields CSASVRFDEQFF.

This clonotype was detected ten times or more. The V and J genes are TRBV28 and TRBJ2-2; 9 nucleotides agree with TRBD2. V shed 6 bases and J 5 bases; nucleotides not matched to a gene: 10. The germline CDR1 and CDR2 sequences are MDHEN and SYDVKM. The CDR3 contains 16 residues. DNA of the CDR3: TGTGCCAGCAGGTTACCTCAAGCGGGGGGAACCGGGGAGCTGTTTTTT. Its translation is CASRLPQAGGTGELFF.

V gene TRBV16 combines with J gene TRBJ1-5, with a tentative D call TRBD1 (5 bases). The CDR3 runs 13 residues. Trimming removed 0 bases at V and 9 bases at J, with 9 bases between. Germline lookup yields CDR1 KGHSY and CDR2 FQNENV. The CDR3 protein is CASSQSGDGPQHF. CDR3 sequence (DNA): TGTGCCAGCAGCCAATCGGGGGACGGGCCCCAGCATTTT.

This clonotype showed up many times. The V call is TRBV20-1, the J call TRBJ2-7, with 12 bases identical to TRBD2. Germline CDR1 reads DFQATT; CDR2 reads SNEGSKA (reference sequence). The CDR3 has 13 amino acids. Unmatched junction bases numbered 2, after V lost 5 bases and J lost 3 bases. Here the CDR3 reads CSAWTSGDYEQYF. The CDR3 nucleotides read TGCAGTGCTTGGACTAGCGGGGACTACGAGCAGTACTTC.

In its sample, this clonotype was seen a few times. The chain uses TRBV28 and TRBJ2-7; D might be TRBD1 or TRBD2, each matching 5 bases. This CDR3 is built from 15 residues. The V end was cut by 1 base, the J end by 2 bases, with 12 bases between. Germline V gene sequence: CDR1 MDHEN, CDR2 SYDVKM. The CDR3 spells CASSLYRDGAYEQYF. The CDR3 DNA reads TGTGCCAGCAGTTTATACCGGGACGGAGCCTACGAGCAGTACTTC.

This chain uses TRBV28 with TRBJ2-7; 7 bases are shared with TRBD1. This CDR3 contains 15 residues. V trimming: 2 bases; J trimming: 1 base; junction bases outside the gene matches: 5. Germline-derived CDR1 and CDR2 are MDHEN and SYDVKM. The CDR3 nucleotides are TGTGCCAGCAGTTTAAAGGGGGCGCTTTCCTACGAGCAGTACTTC. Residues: CASSLKGALSYEQYF.

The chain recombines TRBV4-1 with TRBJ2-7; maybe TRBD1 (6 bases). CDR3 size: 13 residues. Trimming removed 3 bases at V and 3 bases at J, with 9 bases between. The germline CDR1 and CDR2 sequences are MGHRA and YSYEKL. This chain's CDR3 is CASSHNRDYEQYF. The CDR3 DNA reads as TGCGCCAGCAGCCATAACAGGGACTACGAGCAGTACTTC.

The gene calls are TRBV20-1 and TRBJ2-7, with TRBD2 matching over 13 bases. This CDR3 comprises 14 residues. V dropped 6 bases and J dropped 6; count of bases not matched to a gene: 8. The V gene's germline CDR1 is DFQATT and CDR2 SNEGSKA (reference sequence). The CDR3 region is CSAYPLAGGAEQYF. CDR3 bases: TGCAGTGCCTACCCACTAGCGGGAGGGGCCGAGCAGTACTTC.

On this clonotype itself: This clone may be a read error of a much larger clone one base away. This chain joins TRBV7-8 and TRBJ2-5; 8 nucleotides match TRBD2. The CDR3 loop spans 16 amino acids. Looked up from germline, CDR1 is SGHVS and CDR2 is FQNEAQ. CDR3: CAGSLGAAGVGETQYF. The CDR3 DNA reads TGTGCCGGCAGCTTAGGGGCAGCGGGAGTAGGGGAGACCCAGTACTTC. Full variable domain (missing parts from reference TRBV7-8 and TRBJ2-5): GAGVSQSPRYKVAKRGQDVALRCDPISGHVSLFWYQQALGQGPEFLTYFQNEAQLDKSGLPSDRFFAERPEGSVSTLKIQRTQQEDSAVYLCAGSLGAAGVGETQYFGPGTRLLVL.

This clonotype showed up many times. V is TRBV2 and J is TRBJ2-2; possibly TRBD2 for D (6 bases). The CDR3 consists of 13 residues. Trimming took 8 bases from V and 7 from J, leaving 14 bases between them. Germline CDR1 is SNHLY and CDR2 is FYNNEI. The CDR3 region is CASLAPGGGELFF. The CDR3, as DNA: TGTGCCAGCTTGGCCCCCGGGGGCGGGGAGCTGTTTTTT.

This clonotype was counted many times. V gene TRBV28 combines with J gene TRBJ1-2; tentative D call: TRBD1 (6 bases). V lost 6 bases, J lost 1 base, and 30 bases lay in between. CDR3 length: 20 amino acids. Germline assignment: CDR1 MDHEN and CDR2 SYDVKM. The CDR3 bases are TGTGCCAGCAGACGAAGGACAGCCTCCTACGGACTATACTTTAACTATGGCTACACCTTC. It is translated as CASRRRTASYGLYFNYGYTF.

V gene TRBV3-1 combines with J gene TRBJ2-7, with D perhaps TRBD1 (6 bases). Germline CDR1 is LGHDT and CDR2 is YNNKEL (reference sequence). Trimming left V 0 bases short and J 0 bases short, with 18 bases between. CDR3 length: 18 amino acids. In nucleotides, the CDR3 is TGTGCCAGCAGCCAAGAAGTGAGGGGGACGGCAGACTCCTACGAGCAGTACTTC. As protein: CASSQEVRGTADSYEQYF.

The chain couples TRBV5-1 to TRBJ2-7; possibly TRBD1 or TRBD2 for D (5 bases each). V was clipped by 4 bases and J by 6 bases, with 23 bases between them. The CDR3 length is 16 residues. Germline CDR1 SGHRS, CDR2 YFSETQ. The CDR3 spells CASSRTQLGGGGEQYF. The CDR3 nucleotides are TGCGCCAGCAGCCGAACCCAACTTGGAGGTGGGGGCGAGCAGTACTTC.

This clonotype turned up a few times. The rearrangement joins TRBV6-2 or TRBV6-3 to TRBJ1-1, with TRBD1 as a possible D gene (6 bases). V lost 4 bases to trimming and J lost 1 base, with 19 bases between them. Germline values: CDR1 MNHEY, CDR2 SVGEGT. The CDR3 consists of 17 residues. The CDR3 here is CASSWGDTTFGNTEAFF. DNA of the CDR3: TGTGCCAGCAGTTGGGGGGACACAACCTTTGGGAACACTGAAGCTTTCTTT.